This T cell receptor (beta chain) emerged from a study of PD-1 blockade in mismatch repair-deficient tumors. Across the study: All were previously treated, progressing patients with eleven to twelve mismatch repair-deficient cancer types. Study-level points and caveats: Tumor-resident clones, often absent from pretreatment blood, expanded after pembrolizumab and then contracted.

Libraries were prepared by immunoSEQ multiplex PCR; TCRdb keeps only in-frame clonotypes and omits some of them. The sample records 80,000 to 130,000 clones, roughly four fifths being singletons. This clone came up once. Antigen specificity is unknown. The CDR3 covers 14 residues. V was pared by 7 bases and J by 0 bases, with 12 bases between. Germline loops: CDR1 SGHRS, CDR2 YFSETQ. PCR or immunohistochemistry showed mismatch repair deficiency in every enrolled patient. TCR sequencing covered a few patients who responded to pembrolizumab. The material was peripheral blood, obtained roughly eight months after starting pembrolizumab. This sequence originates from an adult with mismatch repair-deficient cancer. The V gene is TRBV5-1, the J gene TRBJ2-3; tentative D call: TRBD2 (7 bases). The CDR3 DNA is TGCGCCAGCGGGGGGGGCCTGAGCACAGATACGCAGTATTTT. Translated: CASGGGLSTDTQYF.